Included here is one T cell receptor beta chain sequence, with context. Its antigen remains unidentified. Per the germline V gene, CDR1 is SGHTA and CDR2 is FQGNSA. The V and J ends lost 1 base and 5 bases, in that order; junction bases with no gene match: 1. CDR3 length: 13 residues. This sample is part of a study of shared clonotypes between healthy human individuals. Study context: Researchers assigned three CD4 naive, three CD4 memory, two CD8 naive and one CD8 memory plate to each donor.

Several immunoSEQ plates held equal portions of the genomic DNA taken from each subset. TCRdb's table, derived via immunoSEQ multiplex PCR, lists solely in-frame clones and lacks some. The table includes more than 500,000 clones, approximately 95% detected once. Overall study findings and caveats: Sharing across a handful of donors was seen in around 5.1% of naive CD4 clonotypes.

This clonotype originated in a woman aged 25 to 39 in good health. The sequenced sample consisted of naive CD4+ T cells sorted from blood. Subset in this sample: CD45RA+ positively selected. The gene calls are TRBV7-2 and TRBJ2-5, with TRBD2 matching over 7 bases. CDR3 DNA sequence: TGTGCCAGCAGCTTAGGCGGGAGTGAGACCCAGTACTTC. This encodes CASSLGGSETQYF.